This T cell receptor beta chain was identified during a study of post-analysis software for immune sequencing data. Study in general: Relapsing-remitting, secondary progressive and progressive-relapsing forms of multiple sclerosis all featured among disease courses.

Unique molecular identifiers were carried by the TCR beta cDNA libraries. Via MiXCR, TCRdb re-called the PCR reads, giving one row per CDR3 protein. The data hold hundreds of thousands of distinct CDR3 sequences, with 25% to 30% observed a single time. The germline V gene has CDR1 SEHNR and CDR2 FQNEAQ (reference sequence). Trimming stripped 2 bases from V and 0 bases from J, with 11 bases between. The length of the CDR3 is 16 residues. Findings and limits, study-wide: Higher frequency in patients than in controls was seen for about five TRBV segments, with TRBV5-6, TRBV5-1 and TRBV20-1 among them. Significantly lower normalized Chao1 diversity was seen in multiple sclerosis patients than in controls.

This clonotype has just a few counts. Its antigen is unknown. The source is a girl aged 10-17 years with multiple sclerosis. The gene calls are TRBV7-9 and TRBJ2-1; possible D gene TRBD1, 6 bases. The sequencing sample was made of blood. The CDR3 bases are TGTGCCAGCAGCTTACAAGGGACAATCTCCTACAATGAGCAGTTCTTC. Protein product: CASSLQGTISYNEQFF.